What follows describes a single T cell receptor beta chain. Its specificity is unknown. The read gets to within 3 residues of the CDR3 end, and the germline J gene fills in the rest. This entry comes from a study of Tregs in tolerant kidney transplant recipients. Here immunoSEQ multiplex PCR was the method, and the copy in TCRdb shows in-frame clones only, minus some. The listing records about 2,600 clones. CFSE-labeled recipient PBMCs were cultured more than five days with irradiated graft donor PBMCs, then FACS-sorted. This CDR3 has 14 residues. V lost 2 bases and J lost 5, with 12 bases in between. Germline CDR1 and CDR2: WNHNN and SYGVQD (reference sequence).

This sequence joins TRBV10-1 and TRBJ2-5; maybe TRBD2 (5 bases). The input for sequencing was CD8+ T cells from blood cultured with allogeneic cells, taken before the transplant. The receptor's source is a human patient who received a combined kidney and bone marrow transplant. CDR3 amino acids: CASSEAGDGETQYF. The DNA read from the CDR3 is TGCGCCAGCAGTGAGGCCGGGGATGGTGAGACC.